This TCR beta chain was sequenced for a study of blood T cell repertoires in COVID-19. Turning to the study itself: Samples of COVID-19 (acute and convalescent) were obtained from the United States, Italy and Spain.

Per the authors' pipeline: Reference gene primer amplification yielded estimated nucleated cell counts. Assay used: immunoSEQ multiplex PCR; TCRdb lists only in-frame clones, some missing. For V, J and clone size, that table is used; D and trimming come from the DNA. The sample has about 13,000 clones, roughly 93% seen once; the top ten hold approximately 15%. The TCR originated in a human donor in a cohort sampled during active COVID-19. Sequencing was done on a sample of peripheral blood.

The DNA for the CDR3 is TGTGCCAGCAGTGGGCTCTTTGGCGGAGAGTACAATGAGCAGTTCTTC. Protein sequence: CASSGLFGGEYNEQFF. V gene TRBV2 combines with J gene TRBJ2-1; no firm D call. This CDR3 region has 16 residues. Between the trimmed V and J ends, which lost 4 bases and 4 bases, there was a span of 17 bases. CDR1 is SNHLY, CDR2 FYNNEI, per germline.